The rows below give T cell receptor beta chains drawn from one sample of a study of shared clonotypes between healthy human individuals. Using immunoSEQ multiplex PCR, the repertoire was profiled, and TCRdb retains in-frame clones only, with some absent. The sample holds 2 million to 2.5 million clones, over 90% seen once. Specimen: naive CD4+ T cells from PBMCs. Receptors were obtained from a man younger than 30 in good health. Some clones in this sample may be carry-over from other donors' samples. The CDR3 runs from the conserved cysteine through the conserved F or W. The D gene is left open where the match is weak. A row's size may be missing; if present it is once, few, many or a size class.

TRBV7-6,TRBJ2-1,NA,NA,TGTGCCAGCAGCAAGGGCTTAGTTTATGGTTTTGAGCAGTTCTTC,CASSKGLVYGFEQFF
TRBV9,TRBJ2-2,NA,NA,TGTGCCAGCAGCGCAAGGTCGTGGGGATTTGGGACCGGGGAGCTGTTTTTT,CASSARSWGFGTGELFF
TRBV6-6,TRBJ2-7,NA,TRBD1,TGTGCCAGCAGTTACGACAGGGCTGGATACGAGCAGTACTTC,CASSYDRAGYEQYF
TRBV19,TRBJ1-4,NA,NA,TGTGCCAGTAGCGGGGTCGATAATGAAAAACTGTTTTTT,CASSGVDNEKLFF
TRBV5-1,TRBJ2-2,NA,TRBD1,TGCGCCAGCAGCTTCTTCCCCTCCCCAAGGACAGGACAACACACCACCGGGGAGCTGTTTTTT,CASSFFPSPRTGQHTTGELFF
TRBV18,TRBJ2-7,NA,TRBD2,TGTGCCAGCTCATTAGGACTAGCGGGAAAACTCGAGCAGTACTTC,CASSLGLAGKLEQYF
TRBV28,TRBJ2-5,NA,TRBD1,TGTGCCAGCAGTCAGACTGGGACAGGGGGCTTTCTCGAGACCCAGTACTTC,CASSQTGTGGFLETQYF
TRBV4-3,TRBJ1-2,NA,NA,TGCGCCAGCAGCCAAGATGGGGTAAGAGGCTACACCTTC,CASSQDGVRGYTF
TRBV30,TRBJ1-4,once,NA,TGTGCCTCGGCCAGAGGCCTAGGAGGAGAAAAACTGTTTTTT,CASARGLGGEKLFF
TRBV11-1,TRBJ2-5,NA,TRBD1,TGTGCCAGCAGCTTAAGGACAGGAGAAGAGACCCAGTACTTC,CASSLRTGEETQYF
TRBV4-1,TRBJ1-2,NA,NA,TGCGCCAGCAGCCAAGTCGGACAGTCGTGGAACGGCTACACCTTC,CASSQVGQSWNGYTF
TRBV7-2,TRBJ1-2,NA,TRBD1,TGTGCCAGCAGCTTAGCCACCGGGACAGGGGGTGATAACTATGGCTACACCTTC,CASSLATGTGGDNYGYTF
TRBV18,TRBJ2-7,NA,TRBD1,TGTGCCAGCTCGAGGACAGGGGGGGATTCTTACGAGCAGTACTTC,CASSRTGGDSYEQYF
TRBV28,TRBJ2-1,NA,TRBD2,TGTGCCAGCAGTTTATTAGATTCGGCGGGAGGCCACAATGAGCAGTTCTTC,CASSLLDSAGGHNEQFF
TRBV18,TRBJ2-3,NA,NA,TGTGCCAGCTCACTAGCGCATTCTAGCACAGATACGCAGTATTTT,CASSLAHSSTDTQYF
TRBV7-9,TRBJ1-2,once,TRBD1,TGTGCCAGCAGCCCCAAAGGACAGGGCTCTGGCTACACCTTC,CASSPKGQGSGYTF
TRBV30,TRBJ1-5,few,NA,TGTGCCTGGAGTTCAGGGGTTAGTCAGCCCCAGCATTTT,CAWSSGVSQPQHF
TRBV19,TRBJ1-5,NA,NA,TGTGCCAGTAGTATGGGGCAGGACTTGGGGTCCCAGCATTTT,CASSMGQDLGSQHF
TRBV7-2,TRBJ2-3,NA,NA,TGTGCCAGCAGCGAAAACAGGGCCCCAGATACGCAGTATTTT,CASSENRAPDTQYF
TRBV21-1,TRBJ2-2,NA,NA,TGTGCCAGCATCGACAGGGGGCGCGTCGGGGAGCTGTTTTTT,CASIDRGRVGELFF
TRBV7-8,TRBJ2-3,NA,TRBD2,TGTGCCAGCAGCTTACCCCCCGAGGCAGCGGGAGGGAGCACAGATACGCAGTATTTT,CASSLPPEAAGGSTDTQYF
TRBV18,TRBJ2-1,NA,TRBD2,TGTGCCAGCTCACCACCAGTGAGACTAGCGGGAGCTCTAAGGATGTTCTTC,CASSPPVRLAGALRMFF
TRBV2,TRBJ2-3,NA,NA,TGTGCCAGCAGTGAACTCGTTCAGGGTACAGATACGCAGTATTTT,CASSELVQGTDTQYF